This TCR beta chain was recorded in a study of blood T cell repertoires in COVID-19. Overall study context: From the United States, Italy and Spain came samples of acute and convalescent COVID-19. The cDNA or gDNA used as material had been derived from T cells, B-cell-depleted T cells, or PBMCs.

As processed by the authors: By means of reference gene primer amplification, nucleated cell counts were estimated. Data came from immunoSEQ multiplex PCR; TCRdb stores just in-frame clones and leaves some out. V and J calls and clone size follow that table, whereas D and trimming were derived from the DNA. The sample records a few hundred thousand clones, roughly 90% being singletons. Germline CDR1 SGHNT, CDR2 YENEEA. The V segment lost 1 base and the J segment 6 bases; nucleotides outside the gene matches: 13. CDR3 length: 18 residues. This sequence originates from a man between 35 and 55 years old with acute or convalescent COVID-19. The chain links TRBV11-3 to TRBJ2-2; 8 nucleotides match TRBD1. The material sequenced was peripheral blood. In DNA form, the CDR3 reads TGTGCCAGCAGCTTAGTAGGTCCCAGGGGGCTGACGGCCGGGGAGCTGTTTTTT. As protein: CASSLVGPRGLTAGELFF. The whole variable domain, filled in from reference TRBV11-3 and TRBJ2-2, reads EAGVVQSPRYKIIEKKQPVAFWCNPISGHNTLYWYLQNLGQGPELLIRYENEEAVDDSQLPKDRFSAERLKGVDSTLKIQPAELGDSAVYLCASSLVGPRGLTAGELFFGEGSRLTVL.